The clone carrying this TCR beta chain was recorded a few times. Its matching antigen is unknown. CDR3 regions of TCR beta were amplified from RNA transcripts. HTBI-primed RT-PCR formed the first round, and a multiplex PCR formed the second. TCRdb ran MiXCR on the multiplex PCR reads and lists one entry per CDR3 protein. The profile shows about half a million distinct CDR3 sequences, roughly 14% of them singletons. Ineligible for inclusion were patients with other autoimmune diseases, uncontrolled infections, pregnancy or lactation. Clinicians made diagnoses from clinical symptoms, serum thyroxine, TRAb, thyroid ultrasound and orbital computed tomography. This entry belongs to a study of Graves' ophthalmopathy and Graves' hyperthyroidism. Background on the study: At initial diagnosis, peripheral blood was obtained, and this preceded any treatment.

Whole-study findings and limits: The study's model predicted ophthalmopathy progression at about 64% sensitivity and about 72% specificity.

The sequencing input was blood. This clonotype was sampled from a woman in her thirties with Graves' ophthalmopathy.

DNA of the CDR3: TGTGCCAGCAGTCCTCGGACAGGGGAAAACTCCTACGAGCAGTACTTC. This encodes CASSPRTGENSYEQYF. This chain uses TRBV28 with TRBJ2-7; 9 bases align to TRBD1. With V trimmed by 5 bases and J by 0 bases, 8 bases remained unmatched. This CDR3 region has 16 residues. The germline CDR1 and CDR2 sequences are MDHEN and SYDVKM.